These 25 T cell receptor beta chains came from one sample sequenced in a study of T cells in Graves' hyperthyroidism and ophthalmopathy (dated by TCRdb to the late 2010s). Preparation of the library involved multiplex PCR. The reads were generated on an Illumina HiSeq 2000. Amplification of TCR beta CDR3 regions was carried out from RNA transcripts. A first-round RT-PCR of the TCR CDR3 used the HTBI primer set with the Qiagen OneStep RT-PCR kit. The raw public reads went through TCRdb reprocessing: fastp at Q25, MiXCR clone calling, in-frame beta chains kept. Every distinct CDR3 protein forms one entry, paired with its most common genes and DNA. This sample gives more than 500,000 distinct CDR3 sequences in total; around 45% of them show up just once. In total, the top ten clones hold 19% of the sample. The sequenced sample consisted of peripheral blood or thyroid tissue (not recorded which). The source is an adult woman with Graves' disease, either hyperthyroidism or ophthalmopathy (not recorded which).

At least ten counts were recorded for this clonotype. A much larger clone sits a single nucleotide away, making a read error possible. The rearrangement uses TRBV15 and TRBJ1-2; D is undetermined. The CDR3 length is 15 residues. Germline V lookup: CDR1 LNHNV, CDR2 YYDKDF (reference sequence). The CDR3 DNA is TGTGCCACCAGCAGCCTTGGTGACTTCAGCTATGGCTGCACCTTC. This codes for CATSSLGDFSYGCTF.

The chain has TRBV10-2 and TRBJ2-7; 8 bases map to TRBD1. V lost 6 bases, J lost 6 bases, and 7 bases stayed unmatched. The CDR3 is made up of 13 amino acids. Germline V gene lookup returns CDR1 WSHSY and CDR2 SAAADI. CDR3 DNA: TGCGCCAGCAGCCCGGACAGGGACAGCGAGCAGTACTTC. This translates into CASSPDRDSEQYF.

This clonotype was seen a single time. The chain has TRBV7-9 and TRBJ1-2; 8 bases map to TRBD1. Germline V gene lookup returns CDR1 SEHNR and CDR2 FQNEAQ (reference sequence). The J segment lost 8 bases and the V segment lost 5 bases, leaving 7 bases of the junction unmatched. The CDR3 is 13 residues long. In DNA form, the CDR3 reads TGTGCCAGCAGCACAGGGGGTGGGGGCGGCTACACCTTC. As protein: CASSTGGGGGYTF. The full variable domain, its missing parts supplied by reference TRBV7-9 and TRBJ1-2, is DTGVSQNPRHKITKRGQNVTFRCDPISEHNRLYWYRQTLGQGPEFLTYFQNEAQLEKSRLLSDRFSAERPKGSFSTLEIQRTEQGDSAMYLCASSTGGGGGYTFGSGTRLTVV.

Worth noting for this clonotype: A much bigger clone sits one base away, suggesting this may be a read error. V usage is TRBV5-5 and J usage is TRBJ1-1; tentatively, D is TRBD1 (5 bases). This CDR3 spans 14 amino acids. CDR1 and CDR2 (germline): SGHKS, YYEKEE (reference sequence). V was clipped by 3 bases and J by 6 bases, with 15 bases between them. CDR3 residues: CASSSRGANAEAFF. CDR3 sequence (DNA): TGTGCCAGCAGCTCGCGCGGGGCCAACGCTGAAGCTTTCTTT.

This clonotype was seen more than once but under ten times. The gene calls are TRBV10-2 and TRBJ1-1; weak D call: TRBD1 (5 bases). V gave up 10 bases and J gave up 1 base, with 13 bases separating them. This CDR3 has 13 amino acids. Germline values: CDR1 WSHSY, CDR2 SAAADI. This chain's CDR3 is CATQRQQNTEAFF. The CDR3 bases are TGCGCCACCCAACGACAGCAGAACACTGAAGCTTTCTTT.

J is TRBJ2-5 and V is TRBV7-8, with D perhaps TRBD2 (5 bases). This CDR3 is built from 18 residues. V gave up 4 bases and J gave up 4 bases, with 25 bases separating them. Germline assignment: CDR1 SGHVS and CDR2 FQNEAQ. The CDR3 DNA reads as TGTGCCAGCAGCTCCCAACCCATCTCTTTGGCGGGTGTAGAGACCCAGTACTTC. Residues: CASSSQPISLAGVETQYF.

With respect to this clonotype: A much larger clone lies one base from this, so it may be a read error. The rearrangement joins TRBV12-3 or TRBV12-4 to TRBJ1-5, with D maybe TRBD1 (5 bases). The V and J ends lost 4 bases and 4 bases respectively, with 17 bases between them. CDR3 length equals 16 residues. The CDR3 protein is CASSSGRGDGNQPQHF. The DNA for the CDR3 is TGTGCCAGCAGTTCGGGGAGGGGAGACGGAAATCAGCCCCAGCATTTT.

This clonotype was counted only a few times. V and J are TRBV7-3 and TRBJ1-1; D not certain. The germline CDR1 and CDR2 sequences are SGHTA and FQGTGA. The V and J ends lost 5 bases and 1 base respectively, with 8 bases between them. CDR3 length: 13 amino acids. CDR3 coding DNA: TGTGCCAGCAGCCAATCAGCGAACACTGAAGCTTTCTTT. This encodes CASSQSANTEAFF.

This clonotype has a count of ten or more. This sequence joins TRBV7-3 and TRBJ1-6; perhaps TRBD1 as D (6 bases). This CDR3 spans 14 amino acids. Germline loops: CDR1 SGHTA, CDR2 FQGTGA. Deletions cut 4 bases from V and 6 bases from J, with 10 bases between. CDR3 nucleotide sequence: TGTGCCAGCAGCTCCGGACAGCTTAATTCACCCCTCCACTTT. This encodes CASSSGQLNSPLHF.

This clonotype came up many times. The chain has TRBV2 and TRBJ1-6, with D hard to call. V lost 5 bases, J lost 1 base, and 3 bases lay in between. The germline V gene encodes CDR1 SNHLY and CDR2 FYNNEI. This CDR3 has 13 residues. DNA for the CDR3: TGTGCCAGCAGTTTTTCCTATAATTCACCCCTCCACTTT. It translates to CASSFSYNSPLHF. The whole variable domain, filled in from reference TRBV2 and TRBJ1-6, reads EPEVTQTPSHQVTQMGQEVILRCVPISNHLYFYWYRQILGQKVEFLVSFYNNEISEKSEIFDDQFSVERPDGSNFTLKIRSTKLEDSAMYFCASSFSYNSPLHFGNGTRLTVT.

This clonotype was found a few times. The chain has TRBV24-1 and TRBJ1-2; D is unresolved. Germline V gives CDR1 KGHDR, CDR2 SFDVKD. The CDR3 is 15 residues long. Trimming removed 3 bases at V and 4 bases at J, with 14 bases between. Here the CDR3 reads CATSDGSTETYGYTF. The CDR3 DNA follows: TGTGCCACCAGTGATGGGTCTACAGAAACCTATGGCTACACCTTC.

The chain employs TRBV29-1 and TRBJ2-5; TRBD2 matches 10 bases. This CDR3 contains 13 residues. V lost 8 bases, J lost 3 bases, and 6 bases stayed unmatched. The germline V gene has CDR1 SQVTM and CDR2 ANQGSEA. DNA of the CDR3: TGCAGCTTGGCTAGCGGGGGTGAAGAGACCCAGTACTTC. Its protein is CSLASGGEETQYF.

As to this clonotype: A much larger clone is a single base away; this may be a read error. The chain couples TRBV6-5 to TRBJ2-7; D might be TRBD1 (6 bases). Germline V gene data show CDR1 as MNHEY and CDR2 as SVGAGI. Deletions cut 6 bases from V and 6 bases from J, with 9 bases between. CDR3 length: 11 residues. The CDR3 spells CASRTGIEQYF. As DNA, the CDR3 is TGTGCCAGCAGAACAGGGATCGAGCAGTACTTC.

This clonotype was found a few times. The V and J genes are TRBV6-2 or TRBV6-3 and TRBJ2-7, with D possibly being TRBD2 (6 bases). This CDR3 has 15 residues. V lost 4 bases, J lost 3 bases, and 16 bases lay in between. In germline, CDR1 is MNHEY, CDR2 SVGEGT. CDR3 nucleotides: TGTGCCAGCAGTTTCGCCGGGACTGAGGGCTACGAGCAGTACTTC. It encodes CASSFAGTEGYEQYF.

In its sample, this clonotype was seen a few times. V is TRBV29-1 and J is TRBJ1-2; 12 nucleotides align to TRBD1. The ends lost 6 bases at V and 5 bases at J; junction bases unmatched: 4. The V gene's germline CDR1 is SQVTM and CDR2 ANQGSEA. The CDR3 is 13 amino acids. CDR3 region: CSVAGQGAYGYTF. Written as DNA, the CDR3 is TGCAGCGTCGCGGGACAGGGGGCGTATGGCTACACCTTC.

CDR3 sequence: CASSLQGTSGIYTGELFF. For the CDR3, the DNA is TGTGCCAGCAGCCTCCAAGGGACTAGCGGGATTTACACCGGGGAGCTGTTTTTT. This sequence joins TRBV7-8 and TRBJ2-2; TRBD2 agrees at 13 bases. This CDR3 is 18 amino acids long. CDR1 and CDR2 from the germline V gene are SGHVS and FQNEAQ. The ends lost 5 bases at V and 3 bases at J; junction bases unmatched: 9.

The chain couples TRBV10-3 to TRBJ2-7; 8 nucleotides align to TRBD1. In germline, CDR1 is ENHRY, CDR2 SYGVKD. The junction had 6 bases not matched to a gene; V was cut back by 10 bases and J by 4 bases. The CDR3 runs to 12 residues. The DNA for the CDR3 is TGTGCCACATGGACAGGGTCTTACGAGCAGTACTTC. Translating it yields CATWTGSYEQYF.

CDR3 region: CASRTGTSGIYEQYF. The CDR3, as DNA: TGTGCCAGCAGAACCGGGACTAGCGGGATTTACGAGCAGTACTTC. The J gene is TRBJ2-7, the V gene TRBV28; 13 nucleotides line up with TRBD2. Unmatched junction bases numbered 6, after V lost 6 bases and J lost 4 bases. Per the germline V gene, CDR1 is MDHEN and CDR2 is SYDVKM. The CDR3 consists of 15 residues.

Only a few counts were recorded for this clonotype. The CDR3 DNA follows: TGCAGCGTTGAAGATAGGACAGCGCAGTACTTC. As protein: CSVEDRTAQYF. The V call is TRBV29-1, the J call TRBJ2-7; TRBD1 might be the D (6 bases). The CDR3 spans 11 residues. The germline gives CDR1 SQVTM, CDR2 ANQGSEA. Trimming pared 0 bases from V and 9 bases from J, leaving 9 bases between.

The chain has TRBV27 and TRBJ1-3; weak D call: TRBD1 (6 bases). Per germline, CDR1 MNHEY and CDR2 SMNVEV (reference sequence). The length of the CDR3 is 15 residues. V dropped 10 bases and J dropped 0 bases, with 16 bases sitting between them. In DNA, the CDR3 is TGTGCCACCCTCGGGGGCCCGAGCTCTGGAAACACCATATATTTT. This translates into CATLGGPSSGNTIYF.

Concerning this clonotype itself: A single base separates this from a much larger clone, so it may be a read error. The chain has TRBV5-1 and TRBJ1-5; maybe TRBD1 (5 bases). The CDR3 extends over 17 amino acids. The V gene's germline CDR1 is SGHRS and CDR2 YFSETQ. The CDR3 loop is CASSGGAGTYGNQPQHF. Written as DNA, the CDR3 is TGTGCCAGCAGCGGCGGGGCAGGTACATACGGCAATCAGCCCCAGCATTTT.

This clonotype was observed at least ten times. The J gene is TRBJ2-2, the V gene TRBV11-3, with D possibly matching TRBD2 (6 bases). Trimming stripped 3 bases from V and 7 bases from J, with 12 bases between. This CDR3 has 14 amino acids. The V gene's germline CDR1 is SGHNT and CDR2 YENEEA. This chain's CDR3 is CASSFDPEGGELFF. In nucleotides, the CDR3 is TGTGCCAGCAGCTTCGATCCGGAGGGCGGGGAGCTGTTTTTT. Combining the CDR3 with reference TRBV11-3 and TRBJ2-2 gives the whole variable domain EAGVVQSPRYKIIEKKQPVAFWCNPISGHNTLYWYLQNLGQGPELLIRYENEEAVDDSQLPKDRFSAERLKGVDSTLKIQPAELGDSAVYLCASSFDPEGGELFFGEGSRLTVL.

This clonotype has ten or more counts. At one end, the junction sequence differs from germline, possibly due to a read error. The V and J genes are TRBV5-1 and TRBJ2-2; maybe TRBD1 (6 bases). The CDR3 length is 14 residues. CDR1 is SGHRS and CDR2 is YFSETQ in the germline V gene. As DNA, the CDR3 is TGTGCCAGCAGCTTACAGGGCGGAACCGGGGAGCTGTTTTTT. Amino acids: CASSLQGGTGELFF. Full variable domain (missing parts from reference TRBV5-1 and TRBJ2-2): KAGVTQTPRYLIKTRGQQVTLSCSPISGHRSVSWYQQTPGQGLQFLFEYFSETQRNKGNFPGRFSGRQFSNSRSEMNVSTLELGDSALYLCASSLQGGTGELFFGEGSRLTVL.

This clonotype was seen many times. The J gene is TRBJ2-7, the V gene TRBV19; D unresolved. CDR1 and CDR2 from the germline V gene are LNHDA and SQIVND (reference sequence). This CDR3 comprises 15 residues. Deletions cut 6 bases from V and 2 bases from J, with 17 bases between. CDR3 loop: CASSRKATDPYEQYF. The CDR3 DNA reads TGTGCCAGTAGCCGCAAGGCTACAGACCCCTACGAGCAGTACTTC.

This clonotype showed up many times. The chain couples TRBV4-1 to TRBJ2-5; D not resolved. CDR3 length equals 12 residues. Trimming took 0 bases from V and 9 from J, leaving 8 bases between them. CDR1 and CDR2 from the germline V gene are MGHRA and YSYEKL. CDR3 nucleotide sequence: TGCGCCAGCAGCCAAGAGGAAAGGTCCCAGTACTTC. It translates to CASSQEERSQYF.